The 11 T cell receptor beta chains below all came from one sample that was sequenced in a study of blood T cells in healthy people across ages. Through a sample-barcoded 5' primer and a J-beta primer mix, a second PCR was run for roughly 6 to 12 cycles. TCRdb re-called the 5' RACE reads with MiXCR, one entry per CDR3 protein. The sample has hundreds of thousands of distinct CDR3 sequences; approximately 43% are singletons. Sequenced: blood. All receptors derive from an older woman in good health.

This clonotype was seen more than once but under ten times. Sequence at one end of the junction differs from germline and may be a read error. The V and J genes are TRBV7-7 and TRBJ2-7, with 8 bases lining up with TRBD2. The CDR3 has 13 amino acids. The germline CDR1 and CDR2 sequences are SSHAT and FNYEAQ (reference sequence). CDR3 sequence: CASSQGLDNEQYF. The CDR3 DNA sequence: TGTGCTAGCAGCCAGGGACTAGACAACGAGCAGTACTTC.

The chain combines TRBV7-3 with TRBJ2-5, with TRBD2 matching over 7 bases. From germline, CDR1 is SGHTA and CDR2 FQGTGA. Trimming at V came to 5 bases and at J to 11 bases, leaving 20 bases not matched to a gene. This CDR3 contains 16 residues. The CDR3 DNA follows: TGTGCCAGCAGCCTTTCCGGGACTACTAATTACAATGAGCAGTACTTC. Translated: CASSLSGTTNYNEQYF.

The CDR3 DNA reads TGTGCCAGCAGCCAAGACAGGGGGCCGGGGGGCTACACCTTC. As protein: CASSQDRGPGGYTF. The rearrangement uses TRBV3-1 and TRBJ1-2; 8 bases map to TRBD1. The length of the CDR3 is 14 residues. The V and J ends lost 0 bases and 8 bases, in that order; junction bases with no gene match: 5. Germline CDR1 is LGHDT and CDR2 is YNNKEL (reference sequence).

This clonotype has only a few counts. This chain links TRBV10-3 with TRBJ1-4, with a weak D call TRBD1 (6 bases). The CDR3 covers 16 residues. Deletions cut 0 bases from V and 0 bases from J, with 8 bases between. Germline V lookup: CDR1 ENHRY, CDR2 SYGVKD. The CDR3 is CAISESEGATNEKLFF. In DNA, the CDR3 is TGTGCCATCAGTGAGTCGGAGGGGGCAACTAATGAAAAACTGTTTTTT.

In this sample, this clonotype turned up a few times. The chain uses TRBV27 and TRBJ1-6; 9 nucleotides line up with TRBD1. The CDR3 extends over 15 amino acids. CDR1 is MNHEY and CDR2 is SMNVEV in the germline V gene (reference sequence). V lost 4 bases, J lost 5 bases, and 3 bases stayed unmatched. The CDR3 spells CASSSDRGDNSPLHF. CDR3 nucleotide sequence: TGTGCCAGCAGTTCGGACAGGGGAGATAATTCACCCCTCCACTTT.

V is TRBV28 and J is TRBJ1-1; unclear D gene. Germline values: CDR1 MDHEN, CDR2 SYDVKM. The length of the CDR3 is 13 residues. V was trimmed by 6 bases and J by 4 bases, leaving 12 bases between them. The CDR3 DNA sequence: TGTGCCAGCAGCGCGTCATGGACCACTGAAGCTTTCTTT. This encodes CASSASWTTEAFF. The complete variable domain, with remaining parts taken from reference TRBV28 and TRBJ1-1, reads DVKVTQSSRYLVKRTGEKVFLECVQDMDHENMFWYRQDPGLGLRLIYFSYDVKMKEKGDIPEGYSVSREKKERFSLILESASTNQTSMYLCASSASWTTEAFFGQGTRLTVV.

The chain carries TRBV13 and TRBJ2-7, with D unresolved. V gave up 5 bases and J gave up 0 bases, with 11 bases separating them. Germline values: CDR1 PRHDT, CDR2 FYEKMQ (reference sequence). The CDR3 has 14 amino acids. CDR3 in amino acids: CASSVPGTSYEQYF. The CDR3 DNA sequence: TGTGCCAGCAGCGTACCAGGTACCTCCTACGAGCAGTACTTC.

This clonotype was found a few times. The gene calls are TRBV20-1 and TRBJ2-2, with a possible D match to TRBD1 (6 bases). CDR3 length equals 14 residues. The V gene's germline CDR1 is DFQATT and CDR2 SNEGSKA (reference sequence). V dropped 3 bases and J dropped 7 bases, with 15 bases sitting between them. The CDR3 DNA reads as TGCAGTGCTAGGAAACAGGGCGGCGACGGGGAGCTGTTTTTT. Protein sequence: CSARKQGGDGELFF.

This clonotype appeared a few times. This sequence may be a read error, since a much larger clone differs from it by one base. The rearrangement joins TRBV7-8 to TRBJ2-1, with D unresolved. The J call could be wrong; TRBJ2-7 is a better fit for the DNA end. The CDR3 has 14 amino acids. Germline CDR1 is SGHVS and CDR2 is FQNEAQ. CDR3 region: CASSLVGYYNEQYF. The DNA of the CDR3 is TGTGCCAGCAGCTTAGTAGGGTACTACAATGAGCAGTACTTC.

The chain combines TRBV5-1 with TRBJ1-6; D may be TRBD1 (5 bases). Germline V CDR1 and CDR2: SGHRS, YFSETQ. The germline V and J ends were trimmed by 3 bases and 0 bases, with 22 bases remaining between them. This CDR3 is built from 20 residues. CDR3 DNA: TGCGCCAGCAGCTGGGGGAATGCGGCAGGGCCTAGCTCCTATAATTCACCCCTCCACTTT. It encodes CASSWGNAAGPSSYNSPLHF.

The chain uses TRBV28 and TRBJ1-5; perhaps TRBD1 as D (6 bases). In germline, CDR1 is MDHEN, CDR2 SYDVKM. V was shortened by 3 bases and J by 5 bases, with 20 bases between the two germline ends. The CDR3 length is 17 residues. The chain's CDR3 is CASSLSWGRKSYQPQHF. In DNA form, the CDR3 reads TGTGCCAGCAGTTTGTCTTGGGGGCGCAAAAGTTATCAGCCCCAGCATTTT.